Listed here are 15 T cell receptor beta chains from one sample, sequenced in a study of blood T cells in healthy people across ages. A J-beta primer mix and a sample-barcoded 5' primer were used in a second PCR of roughly 6 to 11 cycles. MiXCR, applied by TCRdb to the 5' RACE reads, yields one record per CDR3 protein. The sample gives around 1,800,000 distinct CDR3 sequences, 30% to 40% of which show up once; approximately 22% is in the top ten. Sequences were obtained from blood. The receptors stem from a human donor in good health.

This clonotype was detected only a few times. The genes are TRBV6-6 and TRBJ1-5; D uncertain. CDR3 length: 10 amino acids. From germline, CDR1 is MNHNY and CDR2 SVGAGI (reference sequence). V shed 8 bases and J shed 9 bases, with 8 bases lying between them. The CDR3 DNA is TGTGCCAGCGGTCTTCGGCCCCAGCATTTT. Amino acid sequence: CASGLRPQHF.

The chain couples TRBV6-6 to TRBJ2-5; D perhaps matches TRBD1 (6 bases). The CDR3 is 16 amino acids. V was shortened by 10 bases and J by 11 bases, with 32 bases between the two germline ends. CDR1 is MNHNY and CDR2 is SVGAGI in the germline V gene (reference sequence). The CDR3 DNA reads TGTGCCACCACGAGATCGGAGCCCGGGACACGCGTCCAGCAGTACTTC. It encodes CATTRSEPGTRVQQYF.

A single count supports this clonotype. The J gene is TRBJ1-1, the V gene TRBV20-1; 7 bases are a match to TRBD1. CDR1 is DFQATT and CDR2 is SNEGSKA in the germline V gene (reference sequence). J was trimmed by 0 bases and V by 5 bases; bases with no gene match: 6. This CDR3 is 14 amino acids long. The CDR3 nucleotides are TGCAGTGCTTACAGGGGAGGTATGAACACTGAAGCTTTCTTT. Protein: CSAYRGGMNTEAFF.

As for this clonotype: With a much larger clone just one base away, this may be a read error. The CDR3 reads CVSSQGTGGEQYF. In DNA, the CDR3 is TGTGTCAGCAGCCAAGGGACAGGGGGCGAGCAGTACTTC. The chain has TRBV7-9 and TRBJ2-1; 11 bases align to TRBD1. The assigned J gene may be wrong: the sequence end matches TRBJ2-7 better. Germline CDR1 is SEHNR and CDR2 is FQNEAQ (reference sequence). This CDR3 region has 13 residues.

The chain has TRBV2 and TRBJ2-1; D perhaps matches TRBD2 (5 bases). Germline V gene lookup returns CDR1 SNHLY and CDR2 FYNNEI. The CDR3 is 13 residues long. V lost 0 bases, J lost 7 bases, and 7 bases lay in between. The CDR3, as DNA: TGTGCCAGCAGTGAAGCGCGGAGGAATGAGCAGTTCTTC. Translated: CASSEARRNEQFF.

This CDR3 is CSARPTAYSGNTIYF. CDR3 sequence (DNA): TGCAGTGCTAGACCTACGGCCTACTCTGGAAACACCATATATTTT. The V call is TRBV20-1, the J call TRBJ1-3; D not certain. The CDR3 totals 15 residues. Germline-derived CDR1 and CDR2 are DFQATT and SNEGSKA (reference sequence). The V end was cut by 2 bases, the J end by 0 bases, with 11 bases between.

This clonotype was detected a few times. This chain links TRBV6-5 with TRBJ2-3; TRBD1 might be the D (5 bases). CDR3 length equals 14 residues. V dropped 0 bases and J dropped 8 bases, with 12 bases sitting between them. Germline V gene sequence: CDR1 MNHEY, CDR2 SVGAGI. The CDR3 is CASSYSIGAGTQYF. CDR3 DNA sequence: TGTGCCAGCAGTTACTCGATTGGGGCCGGTACGCAGTATTTT.

About this clonotype itself: Only one base separates this from a far larger clonotype, so it likely reflects a read error. V and J are TRBV10-3 and TRBJ1-2; D gene ambiguous. The germline V gene encodes CDR1 ENHRY and CDR2 SYGVKD. The CDR3 spans 11 residues. V was trimmed by 5 bases and J by 6 bases, leaving 7 bases between them. The CDR3 sequence: CAISYGDGYTF. The CDR3, as DNA: TGTGCCATCAGTTACGGGGATGGCTACACCTTC.

The chain is built from TRBV6-6 and TRBJ1-6; D not resolved. V was trimmed by 0 bases and J by 10 bases, leaving 16 bases between them. Looked up from germline, CDR1 is MNHNY and CDR2 is SVGAGI (reference sequence). The CDR3 consists of 16 residues. CDR3 sequence reads: CASSYSITVEGSPLHF. The CDR3 coding sequence is TGTGCCAGCAGTTACTCGATTACTGTTGAGGGATCACCCCTCCACTTT.

Regarding this clonotype: A junction end diverges from the germline sequence, so it may reflect a read error. This rearrangement joins TRBV5-6 to TRBJ2-1; 9 nucleotides agree with TRBD1. Germline V lookup: CDR1 SGHDT, CDR2 YYEEEE. The CDR3 covers 15 residues. The CDR3 is CTSSFKQGAGGEQFF. CDR3 nucleotide sequence: TGTACCAGCAGCTTTAAACAGGGGGCCGGGGGTGAGCAGTTCTTC.

On this clonotype itself: This sequence may be a read error, since a much larger clone differs from it by one base. The gene calls are TRBV20-1 and TRBJ2-5; D is undetermined. V was shortened by 3 bases and J by 4 bases, with 12 bases between the two germline ends. CDR3 length: 13 amino acids. CDR1 is DFQATT, CDR2 SNEGSKA, per germline (reference sequence). The CDR3 region has the DNA TGCAGTGCTAGTTCAATCGGCTCAGAGACCCAGTACTTC. Its protein product is CSASSIGSETQYF.

This clonotype was seen only a few times. The V and J genes are TRBV2 and TRBJ2-7; unclear D gene. Germline CDR1 is SNHLY and CDR2 is FYNNEI. The V end lost 0 bases, the J end lost 7 bases, and 4 bases lay between the germline ends. CDR3 length: 11 residues. The CDR3 protein is CASSEAGEQYF. For the CDR3, the DNA is TGTGCCAGCAGTGAAGCGGGGGAGCAGTACTTC. Filled out from reference TRBV2 and TRBJ2-7, the complete variable domain reads EPEVTQTPSHQVTQMGQEVILRCVPISNHLYFYWYRQILGQKVEFLVSFYNNEISEKSEIFDDQFSVERPDGSNFTLKIRSTKLEDSAMYFCASSEAGEQYFGPGTRLTVT.

J is TRBJ2-1 and V is TRBV12-3 or TRBV12-4; 11 nucleotides align to TRBD2. The CDR3 is 15 residues long. Trimming removed 4 bases from V and 9 bases from J; junction bases left unmatched: 8. The CDR3: CASSSIAGGPREQFF. CDR3 nucleotides: TGTGCCAGCAGTTCGATAGCGGGGGGGCCCCGTGAGCAGTTCTTC.

The V call is TRBV4-3, the J call TRBJ2-1, with TRBD2 matching 9 bases. The J call may be faulty, since TRBJ2-7 better matches the DNA end. This CDR3 is 16 amino acids long. Germline V gene sequence: CDR1 LGHNA, CDR2 YSLEER. The CDR3 is CASSVKSGTSNNEQYF. The CDR3 DNA reads as TGCGCCAGCAGCGTAAAGTCCGGGACTAGCAACAATGAGCAGTACTTC.

In this sample, this clonotype turned up a few times. CDR3 in DNA: TGTGCCAACAGAGCGGACGGATCCTACGAGCAGTACTTC. Amino acids: CANRADGSYEQYF. This chain uses TRBV12-3 or TRBV12-4 with TRBJ2-7; a possible D gene is TRBD2 (5 bases). Trimming removed 10 bases from V and 1 base from J, with 14 bases in between. CDR3 length: 13 residues.